The entry below gives a single T cell receptor beta chain sequence along with its context. This entry is derived from a study of blood T cell repertoires in COVID-19. Overall study context: T cells, B-cell-depleted T cells, or PBMCs supplied cDNA or gDNA.

V gave up 5 bases and J gave up 2 bases; unmatched junction bases: 2. CDR1 SEHNR and CDR2 FQNEAQ come from the germline V gene (reference sequence). This CDR3 is 13 amino acids long. Here immunoSEQ multiplex PCR was the method, and the copy in TCRdb shows in-frame clones only, minus some. Of over 250,000 clones in the sample, 70% to 90% are singletons; the top ten hold around 13%. The gene calls are TRBV7-9 and TRBJ1-2, with 7 nucleotides matching TRBD1. This receptor was obtained from a woman aged 55 to 70 with acute or convalescent COVID-19. The sample was peripheral blood. This CDR3 is CASSRGLNYGYTF. In DNA form, the CDR3 reads TGTGCCAGCAGCAGGGGGCTGAACTATGGCTACACCTTC. Full variable domain (rest looked up from reference TRBV7-9 and TRBJ1-2): DTGVSQNPRHKITKRGQNVTFRCDPISEHNRLYWYRQTLGQGPEFLTYFQNEAQLEKSRLLSDRFSAERPKGSFSTLEIQRTEQGDSAMYLCASSRGLNYGYTFGSGTRLTVV.